Listed below are T cell receptor beta chains from one sample, sequenced in a study of blood T cell repertoires in COVID-19. Clones were read by immunoSEQ multiplex PCR, and TCRdb kept only the in-frame ones, dropping some. The sample includes about 220,000 clones, 82% of them seen just once. Sequencing was carried out using peripheral blood. The receptor source for this set is a woman of 80 years or more with acute or convalescent COVID-19. CDR3s include the opening cysteine and the closing phenylalanine or tryptophan. D genes are given only for firm matches.

V	J	D	CDR3	DNA
TRBV19	TRBJ2-2	.	CASTRSTAGNTGELFF	TGTGCCAGTACTCGTTCGACAGCGGGTAACACCGGGGAGCTGTTTTTT
TRBV11-3	TRBJ2-5	TRBD1	CASSLEGQGAAQTQYF	TGTGCCAGCAGCTTAGAAGGACAGGGGGCAGCGCAGACCCAGTACTTC
TRBV7-3	TRBJ2-3	TRBD1	CASSLRGLGAGDYHTDTQYF	TGTGCCAGCAGCCTAAGGGGGCTAGGGGCAGGCGATTATCACACAGATACGCAGTATTTT
TRBV27	TRBJ1-1	.	CASSFAQNVQAFF	TGTGCCAGCAGTTTTGCCCAGAACGTGCAGGCTTTCTTT
TRBV15	TRBJ1-4	TRBD1	CATSYYRGATNEKLFF	TGTGCCACCAGCTACTACAGGGGCGCTACTAATGAAAAACTGTTTTTT
TRBV6-5	TRBJ2-7	.	CASSTQQGPEQYF	TGTGCCAGCAGCACCCAACAGGGTCCCGAGCAGTACTTC
TRBV5-8	TRBJ1-1	TRBD1	CASSAGQMNTEAFF	TGTGCCAGCAGCGCGGGACAGATGAACACTGAAGCTTTCTTT
TRBV5-4	TRBJ2-5	TRBD1	CASSLGGAGGRETQYF	TGTGCCAGCAGCTTGGGGGGTGCAGGGGGCAGGGAGACCCAGTACTTC
TRBV4-2	TRBJ1-2	TRBD1	CASSQATGSAGYTF	TGTGCCAGCAGCCAAGCGACAGGGTCGGCTGGCTACACCTTC
TRBV27	TRBJ1-2	TRBD1	CASSSPPPTGYGYTF	TGTGCCAGCAGTTCCCCCCCACCGACAGGGTATGGCTACACCTTC
TRBV7-3	TRBJ2-1	.	CASSFIPGTYNEQFF	TGTGCCAGCAGCTTTATCCCGGGGACCTACAATGAGCAGTTCTTC
TRBV24-1	TRBJ1-2	.	CATSDAGRNYGYTF	TGTGCCACCAGTGACGCGGGACGGAACTATGGCTACACCTTC
TRBV11-2	TRBJ2-5	TRBD2	CASSFRGVQETQYF	TGTGCCAGCAGCTTCCGGGGGGTACAAGAGACCCAGTACTTC
TRBV19	TRBJ2-1	.	CASSPGGVAHNEQFF	TGTGCCAGTAGCCCGGGCGGGGTAGCCCACAATGAGCAGTTCTTC
TRBV5-1	TRBJ2-2	TRBD2	CASSPTGLAIGELFF	TGCGCCAGCAGCCCAACGGGACTAGCTATCGGGGAGCTGTTTTTT